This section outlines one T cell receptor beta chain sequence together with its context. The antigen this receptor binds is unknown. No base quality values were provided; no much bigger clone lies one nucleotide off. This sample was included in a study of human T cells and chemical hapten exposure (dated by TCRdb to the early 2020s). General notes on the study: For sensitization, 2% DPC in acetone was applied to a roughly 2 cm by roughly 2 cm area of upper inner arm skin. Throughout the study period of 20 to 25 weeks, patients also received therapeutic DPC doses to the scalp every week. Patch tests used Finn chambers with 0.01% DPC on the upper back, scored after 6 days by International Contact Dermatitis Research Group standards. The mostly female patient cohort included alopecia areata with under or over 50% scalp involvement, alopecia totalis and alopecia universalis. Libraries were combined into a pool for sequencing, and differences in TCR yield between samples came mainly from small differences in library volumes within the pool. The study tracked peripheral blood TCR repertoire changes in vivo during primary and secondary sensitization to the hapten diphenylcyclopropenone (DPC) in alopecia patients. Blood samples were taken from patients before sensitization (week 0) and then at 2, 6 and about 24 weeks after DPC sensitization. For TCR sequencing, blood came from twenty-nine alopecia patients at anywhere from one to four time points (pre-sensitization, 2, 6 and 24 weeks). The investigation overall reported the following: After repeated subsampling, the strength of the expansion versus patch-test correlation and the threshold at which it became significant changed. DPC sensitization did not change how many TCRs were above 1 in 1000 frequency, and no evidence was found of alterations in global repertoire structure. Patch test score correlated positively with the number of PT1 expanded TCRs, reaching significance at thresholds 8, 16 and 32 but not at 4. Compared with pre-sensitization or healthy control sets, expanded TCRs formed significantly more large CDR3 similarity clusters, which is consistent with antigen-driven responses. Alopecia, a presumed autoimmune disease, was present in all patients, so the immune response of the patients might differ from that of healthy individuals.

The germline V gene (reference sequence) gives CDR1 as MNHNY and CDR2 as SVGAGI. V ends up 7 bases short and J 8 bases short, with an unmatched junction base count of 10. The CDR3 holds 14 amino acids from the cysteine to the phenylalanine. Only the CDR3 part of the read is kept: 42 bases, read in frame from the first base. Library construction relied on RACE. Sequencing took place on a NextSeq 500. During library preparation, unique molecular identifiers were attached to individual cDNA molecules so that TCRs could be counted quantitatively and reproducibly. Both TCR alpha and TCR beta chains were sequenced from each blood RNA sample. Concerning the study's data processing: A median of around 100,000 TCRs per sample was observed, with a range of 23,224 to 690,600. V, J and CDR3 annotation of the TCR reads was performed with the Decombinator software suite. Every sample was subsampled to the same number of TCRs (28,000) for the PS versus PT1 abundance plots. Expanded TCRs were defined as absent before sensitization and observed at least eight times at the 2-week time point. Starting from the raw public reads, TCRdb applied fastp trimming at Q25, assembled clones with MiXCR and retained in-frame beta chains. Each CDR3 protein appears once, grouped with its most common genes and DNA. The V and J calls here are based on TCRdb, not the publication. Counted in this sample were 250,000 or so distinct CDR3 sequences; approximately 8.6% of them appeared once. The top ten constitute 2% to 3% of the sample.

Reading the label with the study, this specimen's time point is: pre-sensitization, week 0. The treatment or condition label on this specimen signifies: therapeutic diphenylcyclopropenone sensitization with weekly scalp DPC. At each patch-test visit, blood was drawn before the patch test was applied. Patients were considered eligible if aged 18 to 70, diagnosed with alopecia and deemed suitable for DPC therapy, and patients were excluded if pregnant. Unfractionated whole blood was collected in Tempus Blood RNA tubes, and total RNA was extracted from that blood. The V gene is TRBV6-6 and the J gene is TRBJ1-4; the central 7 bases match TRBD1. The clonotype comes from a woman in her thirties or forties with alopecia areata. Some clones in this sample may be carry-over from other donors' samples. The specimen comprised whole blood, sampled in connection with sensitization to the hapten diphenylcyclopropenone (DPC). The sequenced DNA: TGTGCCAGCACCCTGACAGGGACGGGGGAAAAACTGTTTTTT. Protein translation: CASTLTGTGEKLFF.